This TCR beta chain comes out of a study of tissue T cells after allogeneic stem cell transplantation (dated by TCRdb to 2021 to 2024). About the investigation overall: For tissues with multiple samples, a pathologist reviewed H&E sections and gave sequencing priority to samples with histologically apparent lymphocytes. The human part of the study was a prospective observational study with no blinding and no randomization. Using research autopsies of patients with and without GVHD, plus mouse models of GVHD, the study profiled TCR beta repertoires across many tissues.

From the germline V gene (reference sequence), CDR1 is GTSNPN and CDR2 is SVGIG. Cut back by 0 bases and 10 bases, the V and J ends lie 14 bases apart. From the cysteine through the phenylalanine, the CDR3 covers 13 amino acids. This entry keeps only the CDR3 DNA: 39 bases, framed from base 1. The method was the immunoSEQ multiplex PCR assay. Adaptive Biotechnologies performed the TCRbeta CDR3 sequencing at survey depth and reported CDR3 sequences, V/J genes, productive frequency and template counts. TCR beta CDR3 regions were amplified from genomic DNA instead of RNA. In the authors' own workflow: Pairwise repertoire overlap between tissues was quantified with Jensen-Shannon divergence, where 1 means complete divergence and 0 identical. Tissues were clustered by single-linkage agglomerative hierarchical clustering of pairwise JSD values and displayed as dendrograms. All patient samples were analyzed with GLIPH2 using simulation_depth 1000, kmer_min_depth 3 and cdr3_length_cutoff 8, and only groups containing more than two unique CDR3s were kept. A standardized tissue-overlap score was generated by extrapolating Jaccard GLIPH-group overlap across patients to a standard repertoire size of 1000 clones. Linear mixed-effect models, with tissue as a fixed effect and individual as a random effect, were used to test how diversity related to clinical or experimental variables. The table comes from immuneACCESS by way of TCRdb, which keeps in-frame sequences with V and J called. Part of the clones is missing from these tables; in studies checked, under half for an unresolved V gene and the rest for unknown reasons. V, J and clone size reflect that table, while D and trimming were determined from the DNA. Across this sample there are several thousand clones, with approximately 71% seen only once. Roughly 26% of the sample lies in the top ten.

Findings and caveats that apply to the study as a whole: Blood samples were not available from the non-GVHD comparator patients. The study did not determine which tissue TCRs were alloreactive or antigen-specific, and some clones might have been persisting host cells. Sampling depth was acknowledged as a limitation, and the patient cohort was both small and clinically heterogeneous. In both patients and mice, T cells from blood and spleen picked up only a limited part of the TCR repertoire that was detected in tissues. Few T cell clones were found to be shared across patients, but shared repertoire signatures across patients were revealed in a tissue-specific fashion by motif-based clustering. Within patients, how anatomically similar tissues were was a major factor shaping TCR repertoire composition, regardless of disease or transplant status.

Per the publication, the time point label means: human tissue collected at research (rapid) autopsy. Three non-HCT comparator patients who had other cancers, at least five GI tract samples, and no known GI disease at death were chosen retrospectively. Autopsy tissues, which were obtained after a median post-mortem interval of around 9.9 hours, included GI sites from esophagus to rectum, liver, skin and lymphoid organs including spleen. Each autopsy specimen was cut in two, with one portion flash-frozen in liquid nitrogen and the remainder formalin-fixed, and the outer muscle layers of GI specimens were removed. Genomic DNA was extracted from frozen tissues using the Mag-Bind Blood & Tissue DNA HDQ 96 Kit on a Chemagic 360 or the DNeasy Blood & Tissue Kit. Because of concern about red blood cell contamination, extracted DNA underwent additional purification with the Genomic DNA Clean & Concentrator-25 kit.

On this clone itself: The antigen it recognizes is unknown. Base qualities are not at hand, and no much larger clone is one base apart.

This receptor was identified in a woman aged 18-49 years with breast cancer. This receptor chain uses TRBV30 and TRBJ2-3; there is no confident call for the D gene. The sequencing used tissue from the stomach, collected at autopsy. The CDR3 is CAWSVAALGAQYF. The nucleotide sequence reads as follows: TGTGCCTGGAGTGTGGCCGCGTTAGGTGCGCAGTATTTT.